A selection of T cell receptor beta chains follows, all from one sample in a study of T cells in narcolepsy. Repertoires were generated with immunoSEQ multiplex PCR, while TCRdb's copy carries only in-frame clones and drops some. The sample consists of 26,000 or so clones, roughly 86% of them appearing once. Sequenced sample: CD45RA- memory CD4+ T cells from PBMCs. Source of these receptors: a human donor with narcolepsy. Both conserved end residues are trimmed from each CDR3.

v_call	cdr3_aa
TRBV13	ASSPGSYGYT
TRBV7-2	ASSLNGQPYSNQPQH
TRBV18	ASSPGTGLNEKLF
TRBV5-1	ASSPTDPTNEKLF
TRBV7-9	ASSTQEIGGELF
TRBV27	ASSLEAGTEAF
TRBV7-7	ASSPGSGANVLT
TRBV6-6	ASSYGTSGANEQF
TRBV2	ASGGGTQY
TRBV5-1	ASSLGSTPGKTQY
TRBV20-1	SARWGTEAF
TRBV20-1	SASRGDEQY
TRBV19	ASSSPTGSSDTQY
TRBV2	ASSEQQTQETQY
TRBV4-1	ASSPGPLRTTDTQY
TRBV4-1	ASSPRDMNEKLF
TRBV19	ASSMTAYGYT
TRBV18	ASSPQTGGERYEQY
TRBV4-1	ASSQEQRQLGSSYNSPLH
TRBV15	ATSRGVYGYT
TRBV5-1	ASSLELGDEKLF
TRBV4-2	ASSRGQGSSGANVLT
TRBV18	ASSPPTRETQY
TRBV6-1	ASSDSGVANYGYT
TRBV5-1	ASSLLAGGRFEQY
TRBV25-1	ASTFGTGAEAF
TRBV5-1	ASSIQGMITDTQY
TRBV18	ASSPLLDRGAF
TRBV6-1	ASRRGPTYNEQF
TRBV5-1	ASSPLAESTDTQY
TRBV19	ASRPGSDSGNTIY
TRBV5-6	ASGLSGSNQPQH
TRBV2	ASSEESGLDYT
TRBV6-5	ASSRQTGGTDTQY
TRBV7-9	ASSLLGDTEAF
TRBV19	ASSIMDSPYGYT
TRBV6-1	ASSAGGSQETQY
TRBV28	ASSFLGTGIQETQY
TRBV12-1	ASSHGLARNEQF
TRBV6-5	ASSVGTEIYEQY
TRBV10-3	AISSGRGGSGNTIY
TRBV5-1	ASSLEDFTDTQY
TRBV6-1	AIGTSGDYNEQF
TRBV2	ASSSGGTGGEKLF
TRBV18	ASSPPGQSSYNEQF
TRBV4-2	ASSQSSRETQY
TRBV25-1	ASSESDYYGYT
TRBV19	ASTPDREVGGYT
TRBV6-1	ASSDPHLKADTQY
TRBV7-8	ASSLGRDREQF
TRBV29-1	SVEEEPNTEAF
TRBV5-1	ASSLGRQTNSPLH
TRBV6-5	ASSYSKQPGAEAF
TRBV7-9	ASSFQGDEQF
TRBV5-8	ASRLAGGYQETQY
TRBV27	ASSFADRGNTEAF
TRBV5-1	ASSLGRGGNQETQY